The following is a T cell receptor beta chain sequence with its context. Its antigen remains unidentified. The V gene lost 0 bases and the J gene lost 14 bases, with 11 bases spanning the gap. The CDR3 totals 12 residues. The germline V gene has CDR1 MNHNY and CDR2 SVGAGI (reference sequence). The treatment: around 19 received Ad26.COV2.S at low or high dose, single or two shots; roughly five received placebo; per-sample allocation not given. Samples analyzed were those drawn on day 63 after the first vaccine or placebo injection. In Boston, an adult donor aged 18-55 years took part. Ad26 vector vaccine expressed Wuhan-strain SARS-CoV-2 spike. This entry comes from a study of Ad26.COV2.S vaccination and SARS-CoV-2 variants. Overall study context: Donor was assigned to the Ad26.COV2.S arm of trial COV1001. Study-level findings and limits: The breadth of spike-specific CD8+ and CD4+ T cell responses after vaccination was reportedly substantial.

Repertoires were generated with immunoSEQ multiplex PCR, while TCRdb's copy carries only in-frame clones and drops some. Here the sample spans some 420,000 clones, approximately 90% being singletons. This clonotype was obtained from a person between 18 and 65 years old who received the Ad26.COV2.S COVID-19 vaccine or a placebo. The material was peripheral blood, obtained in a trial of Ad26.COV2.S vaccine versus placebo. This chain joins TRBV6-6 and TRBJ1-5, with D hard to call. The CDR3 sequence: CASSYSGGPKHF. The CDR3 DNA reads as TGTGCCAGCAGTTACTCGGGAGGACCGAAGCATTTT.